The rows below give T cell receptor beta chains drawn from one sample of a study of blood T cell repertoires in COVID-19. Libraries were prepared by immunoSEQ multiplex PCR; TCRdb keeps only in-frame clonotypes and omits some of them. The data hold 70,000 to 100,000 clones, with roughly 80% observed a single time. Input material: peripheral blood. The receptors derive from a woman of 80 years or more with acute or convalescent COVID-19. The CDR3 runs from the conserved cysteine through the conserved F or W. A D gene is named only where the DNA matches it firmly. Size is omitted from some rows. Given values are once, few, many or a class for expanded clones.

CDR3 protein: CASSQARQGGYTF
CDR3 DNA: TGCGCCAGCAGTCAGGCGAGACAGGGAGGCTACACCTTC
J gene: TRBJ1-2
V gene: TRBV10-1
clone size: NA
D gene: TRBD1

CDR3 protein: CASSLEGLALYNEQFF
CDR3 DNA: TGTGCCAGCAGCTTGGAGGGACTAGCGCTTTACAATGAGCAGTTCTTC
J gene: TRBJ2-1
V gene: TRBV7-2
clone size: NA
D gene: TRBD2

CDR3 protein: CASSFGTSGNPWGDTQYF
CDR3 DNA: TGTGCCAGCAGTTTCGGGACTAGCGGGAACCCCTGGGGAGATACGCAGTATTTT
J gene: TRBJ2-3
V gene: TRBV6-2/TRBV6-3
clone size: NA
D gene: TRBD2

CDR3 protein: CASSFTTGLGQPQHF
CDR3 DNA: TGTGCCAGCTCATTTACAACAGGGCTCGGTCAGCCCCAGCATTTT
J gene: TRBJ1-5
V gene: TRBV27
clone size: NA
D gene: NA

CDR3 protein: CPTKDRTYEQYF
CDR3 DNA: TGCCCAACAAAGGACAGGACCTACGAGCAGTACTTC
J gene: TRBJ2-7
V gene: TRBV24-1
clone size: NA
D gene: TRBD1

CDR3 protein: CASSSTGQVQETQYF
CDR3 DNA: TGTGCCAGCAGCTCTACTGGACAGGTCCAAGAGACCCAGTACTTC
J gene: TRBJ2-5
V gene: TRBV13
clone size: NA
D gene: TRBD1

CDR3 protein: CASSLARGRYNEQFF
CDR3 DNA: TGTGCCAGCAGCTTAGCCAGGGGGCGCTACAATGAGCAGTTCTTC
J gene: TRBJ2-1
V gene: TRBV7-2
clone size: NA
D gene: TRBD1

CDR3 protein: CASKAGRGNTIYF
CDR3 DNA: TGTGCCAGCAAAGCGGGACGGGGAAACACCATATATTTT
J gene: TRBJ1-3
V gene: TRBV6-5
clone size: once
D gene: NA

CDR3 protein: CASSYGYGGARETQYF
CDR3 DNA: TGTGCCAGCAGTTACGGATACGGGGGGGCTAGAGAGACCCAGTACTTC
J gene: TRBJ2-5
V gene: TRBV6-5
clone size: once
D gene: TRBD2

CDR3 protein: CASSEAGADYEQYF
CDR3 DNA: TGTGCCAGCAGTGAAGCAGGGGCGGACTACGAGCAGTACTTC
J gene: TRBJ2-7
V gene: TRBV6-1
clone size: NA
D gene: NA

CDR3 protein: CASSQNSRRANTIYF
CDR3 DNA: TGCGCCAGCAGTCAAAATTCCCGCAGGGCGAACACCATATATTTT
J gene: TRBJ1-3
V gene: TRBV23-1
clone size: NA
D gene: NA

CDR3 protein: CASSLGGTGYQPQHF
CDR3 DNA: TGTGCCAGCAGCTTAGGGGGGACAGGTTATCAGCCCCAGCATTTT
J gene: TRBJ1-5
V gene: TRBV13
clone size: NA
D gene: TRBD1

CDR3 protein: CASSLDGGQGGGYTF
CDR3 DNA: TGCGCCAGCAGCCTGGACGGAGGGCAGGGAGGGGGCTACACCTTC
J gene: TRBJ1-2
V gene: TRBV5-1
clone size: NA
D gene: NA

CDR3 protein: CASGRGYEQYF
CDR3 DNA: TGTGCCAGCGGCAGAGGCTACGAGCAGTACTTC
J gene: TRBJ2-7
V gene: TRBV2
clone size: NA
D gene: NA

CDR3 protein: CASSQDPTGYAYEQYF
CDR3 DNA: TGCGCCAGCAGCCAAGATCCCACAGGGTACGCCTACGAGCAGTACTTC
J gene: TRBJ2-7
V gene: TRBV4-3
clone size: NA
D gene: NA

CDR3 protein: CASSPLRYPKETQYF
CDR3 DNA: TGTGCCAGCTCACCCCTGAGGTACCCGAAAGAGACCCAGTACTTC
J gene: TRBJ2-5
V gene: TRBV18
clone size: NA
D gene: NA